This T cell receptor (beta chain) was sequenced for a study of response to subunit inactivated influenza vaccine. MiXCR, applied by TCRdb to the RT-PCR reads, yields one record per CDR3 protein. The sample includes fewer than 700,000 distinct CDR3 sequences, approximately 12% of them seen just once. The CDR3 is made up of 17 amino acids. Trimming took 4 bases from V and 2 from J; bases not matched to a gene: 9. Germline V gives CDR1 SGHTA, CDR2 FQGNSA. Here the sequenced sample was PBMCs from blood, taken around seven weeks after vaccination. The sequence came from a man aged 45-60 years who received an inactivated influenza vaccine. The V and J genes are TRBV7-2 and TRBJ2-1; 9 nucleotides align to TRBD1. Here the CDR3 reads CASSSPYGTGTYNEQFF. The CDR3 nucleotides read TGTGCCAGCAGCTCCCCTTACGGGACAGGGACCTACAATGAGCAGTTCTTC.